These 24 T cell receptor beta chains were all obtained from the same sample, sequenced in a study of neurological immune-mediated disorders. In TCRdb, the 5' RACE reads were re-called with MiXCR into one record per CDR3 protein. The sample lists roughly 45,000 distinct CDR3 sequences, around 2.9% occurring once. Sequencing input: PBMCs. All receptors come from a woman in her 50s with multiple sclerosis.

This clonotype was detected ten times or more. The chain uses TRBV18 and TRBJ2-2; 12 bases are a match to TRBD2. V was pared by 5 bases and J by 4 bases, with 5 bases of the junction left unmatched. The V gene's germline CDR1 is KGHSH and CDR2 LQKENI. CDR3 size: 16 residues. The chain's CDR3 is CASSMQLAGGTGELFF. CDR3 DNA sequence: TGTGCCAGCTCAATGCAACTAGCGGGAGGCACCGGGGAGCTGTTTTTT.

At least ten counts were recorded for this clonotype. The chain carries TRBV12-3 or TRBV12-4 and TRBJ2-3; possibly TRBD1 for D (5 bases). The CDR3 extends over 15 amino acids. The ends were cut back, 6 bases at V and 3 bases at J, with 16 bases in the middle. The CDR3: CASSRQTPGTDTQYF. CDR3 sequence (DNA): TGTGCCAGCAGCAGACAGACCCCAGGGACAGATACGCAGTATTTT.

This clonotype was counted many times. The chain's CDR3 is CASSFNGGAEEQYF. CDR3 DNA: TGTGCCAGCAGCTTTAACGGGGGCGCGGAGGAGCAGTACTTC. The chain couples TRBV7-3 to TRBJ2-7; D is perhaps TRBD1 or TRBD2 (6 bases each). Deletions cut 3 bases from V and 7 bases from J, with 16 bases between. The CDR3 is 14 amino acids. Germline lookup yields CDR1 SGHTA and CDR2 FQGTGA.

At least ten counts were recorded for this clonotype. The J gene is TRBJ1-5, the V gene TRBV2; D gene unclear. V lost 3 bases and J lost 6, with 9 bases in between. CDR1 and CDR2 from the germline V gene are SNHLY and FYNNEI. The CDR3 spans 13 residues. This CDR3 reads CASSDRVVQPQHF. The CDR3 DNA follows: TGTGCCAGCAGTGATAGGGTGGTTCAGCCCCAGCATTTT. The variable domain in full, completed from reference TRBV2 and TRBJ1-5, reads EPEVTQTPSHQVTQMGQEVILRCVPISNHLYFYWYRQILGQKVEFLVSFYNNEISEKSEIFDDQFSVERPDGSNFTLKIRSTKLEDSAMYFCASSDRVVQPQHFGDGTRLSIL.

This clonotype has at least ten counts. J is TRBJ2-1 and V is TRBV20-1; TRBD2 matches at 11 bases. Germline V gene lookup returns CDR1 DFQATT and CDR2 SNEGSKA (reference sequence). This CDR3 is built from 17 residues. With V trimmed by 4 bases and J by 0 bases, 8 bases remained unmatched. CDR3 coding DNA: TGCAGTGCTACCTATAGCGGGGGGGCCGTCTCCTACAATGAGCAGTTCTTC. Amino acids: CSATYSGGAVSYNEQFF.

This clonotype has a count of ten or more. The V call is TRBV11-2, the J call TRBJ2-1; 7 bases agree with TRBD1. The CDR3 has 17 amino acids. Per the germline V gene, CDR1 is SGHAT and CDR2 is FQNNGV. J gave up 5 bases and V 4 bases, and 14 bases lay outside the gene matches. In DNA form, the CDR3 reads TGTGCCAGCAGCTCAAACAGGGGTCAACTTCGAAACAATGAGCAGTTCTTC. It codes for CASSSNRGQLRNNEQFF.

There are many counts of this clonotype. This chain links TRBV20-1 with TRBJ1-6, with TRBD1 matching over 9 bases. Unmatched junction bases numbered 15, after V lost 6 bases and J lost 9 bases. This CDR3 is 16 amino acids long. Germline V gives CDR1 DFQATT, CDR2 SNEGSKA (reference sequence). The CDR3 DNA sequence: TGCAGTGCCGGGCCAACGTCCGGGACAGGGCTTTCACCCCTCCACTTT. Its protein is CSAGPTSGTGLSPLHF.

This clonotype was counted ten times or more. The V and J genes are TRBV5-1 and TRBJ2-3; 9 bases align to TRBD2. V trimming: 0 bases; J trimming: 6 bases; junction bases outside the gene matches: 8. The germline V gene encodes CDR1 SGHRS and CDR2 YFSETQ. The CDR3 runs to 16 residues. The CDR3 sequence is CASSLEPSGAADTQYF. The CDR3 DNA reads as TGCGCCAGCAGCTTGGAGCCTAGCGGGGCCGCGGATACGCAGTATTTT.

This clonotype came up many times. DNA of the CDR3: TGTGCCATCAGTGAGGCGGCTAGTTATAATTCACCCCTCCACTTT. Encoded protein: CAISEAASYNSPLHF. This chain joins TRBV10-3 and TRBJ1-6; D is uncertain. V lost 2 bases and J lost 4, with 9 bases in between. The length of the CDR3 is 15 residues. Germline CDR1 is ENHRY and CDR2 is SYGVKD.

This clonotype was seen ten or more times. The chain links TRBV20-1 to TRBJ2-4; D is possibly TRBD2 (6 bases). Germline lookup yields CDR1 DFQATT and CDR2 SNEGSKA (reference sequence). This CDR3 has 15 residues. Between the trimmed V and J ends, which lost 5 bases and 0 bases, there was a span of 14 bases. CDR3 DNA: TGCAGTGCTGCGGGGAACAACGTAGCCAAAAACATTCAGTACTTC. Translating it yields CSAAGNNVAKNIQYF.

This clonotype has at least ten counts. The gene calls are TRBV19 and TRBJ2-1, with D uncertain. CDR3 length: 14 residues. Trimming cost V 2 bases and J 5 bases, with 10 bases left between them. The germline gives CDR1 LNHDA, CDR2 SQIVND (reference sequence). The chain's CDR3 is CASSIWWGDNEQFF. In DNA form, the CDR3 reads TGTGCCAGTAGTATATGGTGGGGTGACAATGAGCAGTTCTTC.

This clonotype was counted ten times or more. The junction shows a germline mismatch at one end, possibly a read error. The rearrangement joins TRBV7-9 to TRBJ1-3; D gene unclear. Germline V gene lookup returns CDR1 SEHNR and CDR2 FQNEAQ (reference sequence). The CDR3 extends over 12 amino acids. CDR3 sequence reads: CASSLRIPTKYF. The CDR3 DNA follows: TGTGCCAGCAGCTTAAGAATCCCCACCAAATATTTT.

This clonotype was counted a few times. The V gene is TRBV5-1, the J gene TRBJ2-3, with D perhaps TRBD1 (5 bases). V shed 0 bases and J shed 6 bases, with 11 bases lying between them. The CDR3 has 14 residues. The germline gives CDR1 SGHRS, CDR2 YFSETQ. CDR3 nucleotides: TGCGCCAGCAGCTTGGGGGGCGTAGAGGATACGCAGTATTTT. This encodes CASSLGGVEDTQYF. The full variable domain, with the rest looked up from reference TRBV5-1 and TRBJ2-3, is KAGVTQTPRYLIKTRGQQVTLSCSPISGHRSVSWYQQTPGQGLQFLFEYFSETQRNKGNFPGRFSGRQFSNSRSEMNVSTLELGDSALYLCASSLGGVEDTQYFGPGTRLTVL.

This clonotype appeared many times. V and J are TRBV20-1 and TRBJ1-3; 10 bases are a match to TRBD1. The CDR3 has 15 residues. V lost 3 bases to trimming and J lost 3 bases; unmatched junction nucleotides: 5. Germline CDR1 is DFQATT and CDR2 is SNEGSKA (reference sequence). The CDR3 sequence is CSASRTGGHGNTIYF. Here the CDR3 DNA reads TGCAGTGCTAGTCGGACAGGGGGACATGGAAACACCATATATTTT.

The table lists this clonotype with many counts. J is TRBJ2-7 and V is TRBV5-1, with 14 bases that match TRBD2. V was clipped by 0 bases and J by 4 bases; unmatched bases: 3. Germline V lookup: CDR1 SGHRS, CDR2 YFSETQ. The length of the CDR3 is 16 residues. Written as DNA, the CDR3 is TGCGCCAGCAGCTTGGGAGGGACTAGCGGGAGTTACGAGCAGTACTTC. Its translation: CASSLGGTSGSYEQYF.

This clonotype was seen ten or more times. V and J are TRBV7-2 and TRBJ1-1; unclear D gene. The CDR3 has 13 residues. V lost 4 bases to trimming and J lost 2 bases, with 8 bases between them. Germline V gives CDR1 SGHTA, CDR2 FQGNSA. The DNA for the CDR3 is TGTGCCAGCAGCTCCAATGGTAACACTGAAGCTTTCTTT. This gives the protein CASSSNGNTEAFF.

This clonotype was counted many times. J is TRBJ2-7 and V is TRBV20-1; the D gene is possibly TRBD1 (6 bases). V lost 5 bases, J lost 7 bases, and 12 bases lay in between. Germline CDR1 reads DFQATT; CDR2 reads SNEGSKA (reference sequence). This CDR3 comprises 11 residues. This chain's CDR3 is CSAPGEGEQYF. CDR3 DNA: TGCAGTGCTCCAGGGGAAGGGGAGCAGTACTTC.

This clonotype showed up many times. J is TRBJ1-1 and V is TRBV7-2; TRBD1 matches at 8 bases. The junction had 5 bases not matched to a gene; V was cut back by 5 bases and J by 0 bases. The CDR3 contains 15 residues. The germline gives CDR1 SGHTA, CDR2 FQGNSA. CDR3 region: CASSTQGALNTEAFF. As DNA, the CDR3 is TGTGCCAGCAGCACCCAGGGGGCTTTGAACACTGAAGCTTTCTTT.

The sample holds many counts of this clonotype. The chain joins TRBV7-6 to TRBJ2-5; TRBD2 matches at 9 bases. J lost 10 bases, V lost 4 bases, and 7 bases had no gene match. The V gene's germline CDR1 is SGHVS and CDR2 FNYEAQ. CDR3 length equals 13 residues. In DNA, the CDR3 is TGTGCCAGCAGCTCGACATGGACTAGCGTCCAGTACTTC. Protein sequence: CASSSTWTSVQYF.

In its sample, this clonotype was seen many times. The gene calls are TRBV28 and TRBJ1-5; D uncertain. Trimming took 8 bases from V and 6 from J, leaving 11 bases between them. CDR3 length equals 12 residues. CDR1 and CDR2 (germline): MDHEN, SYDVKM. In DNA form, the CDR3 reads TGTGCCAGCGCAATGCGGGCTCAGCCCCAGCATTTT. It translates to CASAMRAQPQHF.

The chain joins TRBV12-3 or TRBV12-4 to TRBJ2-1, with unresolved D. This CDR3 is built from 12 residues. V shed 5 bases and J shed 11 bases, with 13 bases lying between them. The CDR3 sequence is CASSTQERKQFF. The DNA for the CDR3 is TGTGCCAGCAGTACCCAGGAGCGAAAGCAGTTCTTC.

This clonotype was detected a few times. This may be a read error, as it is one base from a much larger clone. The J gene is TRBJ2-4, the V gene TRBV2; possible D gene TRBD2, 6 bases. The CDR3 consists of 14 residues. The V gene lost 7 bases and the J gene lost 3 bases, with 13 bases spanning the gap. Germline V lookup: CDR1 SNHLY, CDR2 FYNNEI. CDR3 amino acids: CASNGGAFKNIQYF. The CDR3 nucleotides are TGTGCCAGCAACGGAGGGGCATTCAAAAACATTCAGTACTTC.

This clonotype has ten or more counts. The chain recombines TRBV27 with TRBJ2-2; D uncertain. V was trimmed by 2 bases and J by 1 base, leaving 5 bases between them. The CDR3 is made up of 14 amino acids. CDR1 is MNHEY, CDR2 SMNVEV, per germline (reference sequence). The CDR3 DNA sequence: TGTGCCAGCAGTTTAAGTTGGAACACCGGGGAGCTGTTTTTT. Residues: CASSLSWNTGELFF.

This clonotype was counted at least ten times. V gene TRBV27 combines with J gene TRBJ2-6, with a tentative D call TRBD1 (5 bases). CDR1 is MNHEY and CDR2 is SMNVEV in the germline V gene (reference sequence). V shed 5 bases and J shed 0 bases, with 11 bases lying between them. The CDR3 has 16 amino acids. The CDR3 spells CASSPEQDSGANVLTF. Written as DNA, the CDR3 is TGTGCCAGCAGTCCGGAACAGGACTCTGGGGCCAACGTCCTGACTTTC.